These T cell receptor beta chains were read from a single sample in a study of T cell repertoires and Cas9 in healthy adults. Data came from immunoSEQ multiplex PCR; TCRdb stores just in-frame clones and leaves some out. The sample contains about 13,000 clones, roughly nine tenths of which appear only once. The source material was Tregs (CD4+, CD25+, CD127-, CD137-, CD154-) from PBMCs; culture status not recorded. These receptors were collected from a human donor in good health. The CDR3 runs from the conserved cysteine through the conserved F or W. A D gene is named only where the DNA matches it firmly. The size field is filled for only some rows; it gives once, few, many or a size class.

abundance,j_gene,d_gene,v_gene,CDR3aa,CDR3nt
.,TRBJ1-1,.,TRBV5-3,CASSLITGTEAFF,TGTGCCAGCAGCTTGATTACGGGCACTGAAGCTTTCTTT
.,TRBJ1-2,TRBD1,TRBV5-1,CASRLDRVNGYTF,TGCGCCAGCAGATTAGACAGGGTAAATGGCTACACCTTC
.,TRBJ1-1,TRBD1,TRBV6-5,CASSYSGQGPEAFF,TGTGCCAGCAGTTACTCGGGACAGGGACCTGAAGCTTTCTTT
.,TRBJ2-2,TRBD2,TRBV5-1,CASSLGTSGDTGELFF,TGCGCCAGCAGCTTGGGAACTAGCGGAGACACCGGGGAGCTGTTTTTT
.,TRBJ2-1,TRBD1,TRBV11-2,CASRFTGGLGNEQFF,TGTGCCAGCAGATTTACAGGGGGCCTGGGCAATGAGCAGTTCTTC
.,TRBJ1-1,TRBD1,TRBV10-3,CAISETTGEQAFF,TGTGCCATCAGTGAAACTACAGGGGAACAAGCTTTCTTT
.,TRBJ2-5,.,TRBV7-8,CASSSEPYREETQYF,TGTGCCAGCAGCTCTGAGCCCTACCGGGAAGAGACCCAGTACTTC
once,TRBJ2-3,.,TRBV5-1,CASSPLVGGTDTQYF,TGCGCCAGCAGTCCATTAGTGGGGGGCACAGATACGCAGTATTTT
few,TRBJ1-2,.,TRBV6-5,CASSYRSGRIYGYTF,TGTGCCAGCAGTTACCGCTCCGGACGGATATATGGCTACACCTTC
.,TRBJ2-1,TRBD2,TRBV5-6,CASSPSGISNEQFF,TGTGCCAGCAGCCCTAGCGGCATATCCAATGAGCAGTTCTTC